A selection of T cell receptor beta chains follows, all from one sample in a study of T cell responses to AZD1222 COVID-19 vaccine. Sequencing was performed with immunoSEQ multiplex PCR; in TCRdb, only in-frame clones are kept and a portion is missing. The sample yields more than 75,000 clones, 90% seen once. This material consisted of peripheral blood, taken 28 days after the second AZD1222 dose. The receptors were sampled from an adult who received the AZD1222 COVID-19 vaccine. CDR3s include the opening cysteine and the closing phenylalanine or tryptophan. A D gene is named only where the DNA matches it firmly. Clone sizes are given selectively: once, few, many, or a class where the clone is expanded.

D: .
V: TRBV11-2
J: TRBJ1-2
size: .
DNA: TGTGCCAGCAGCCTCCTGGGGGTCAGCTATGGCTACACCTTC
CDR3: CASSLLGVSYGYTF

D: TRBD2
V: TRBV7-2
J: TRBJ2-3
size: once
DNA: TGTGCCAGCAGCTGGACTAGCGGGGTTGGAGATACGCAGTATTTT
CDR3: CASSWTSGVGDTQYF

D: .
V: TRBV30
J: TRBJ1-6
size: once
DNA: TGTGCCTGGAGTGTAACGGTCGATAATTCACCCCTCCACTTT
CDR3: CAWSVTVDNSPLHF

D: TRBD2
V: TRBV9
J: TRBJ2-3
size: once
DNA: TGTGCCAGCAGCGTAGGATTGAGCGGGGGGACAGATACGCAGTATTTT
CDR3: CASSVGLSGGTDTQYF

D: .
V: TRBV6-6
J: TRBJ2-5
size: many
DNA: TGTGCCAGCAGTCGATCTGGATCGGACCGCGAGACCCAGTACTTC
CDR3: CASSRSGSDRETQYF

D: .
V: TRBV19
J: TRBJ2-3
size: few
DNA: TGTGCCAGTAGTAAGGCCCCTAGCACAGATACGCAGTATTTT
CDR3: CASSKAPSTDTQYF

D: .
V: TRBV29-1
J: TRBJ1-1
size: .
DNA: TGCAGCGTTGACGACAGAAACACTGAAGCTTTCTTT
CDR3: CSVDDRNTEAFF

D: .
V: TRBV5-5
J: TRBJ1-2
size: .
DNA: TGTGCCAGCAGCTTGGTCAACCGGGGCTATGGCTACACCTTC
CDR3: CASSLVNRGYGYTF

D: .
V: TRBV19
J: TRBJ2-7
size: .
DNA: TGTGCCAGTAGTATAAGTGGGTTGGGACAACACGAGCAGTACTTC
CDR3: CASSISGLGQHEQYF

D: .
V: TRBV10-3
J: TRBJ1-6
size: .
DNA: TGTGCCATCAGTGAATCGGGGATAGATTCACCCCTCCACTTT
CDR3: CAISESGIDSPLHF

D: .
V: TRBV6-1
J: TRBJ1-5
size: .
DNA: TGTGCCAGCAGTGAAATGGGGTTCAATCAGCCCCAGCATTTT
CDR3: CASSEMGFNQPQHF

D: .
V: TRBV7-2
J: TRBJ2-1
size: .
DNA: TGTGCCAGCAGTCGGACAGTAAACTCCTACAATGAGCAGTTCTTC
CDR3: CASSRTVNSYNEQFF

D: .
V: TRBV24-1
J: TRBJ2-1
size: .
DNA: TGTGCCACCAGACAGGGTTCCTACAATGAGCAGTTCTTC
CDR3: CATRQGSYNEQFF

D: .
V: TRBV3-1/TRBV3-2
J: TRBJ2-5
size: .
DNA: TGTGCCAGCAGTCCCCCCGGATCAGAGACCCAGTACTTC
CDR3: CASSPPGSETQYF

D: .
V: TRBV5-6
J: TRBJ1-2
size: few
DNA: TGTGCCAGCAGCTTGGGGACAACCGAGAACTATGGCTACACCTTC
CDR3: CASSLGTTENYGYTF

D: .
V: TRBV7-3
J: TRBJ2-3
size: .
DNA: TGTGCCAGCAGCTTCCAGGGAGGGGGCACCACAGATACGCAGTATTTT
CDR3: CASSFQGGGTTDTQYF

D: .
V: TRBV3-1/TRBV3-2
J: TRBJ2-5
size: .
DNA: TGTGCCAGCAGCCACCCCCGGGACCAAGAGACCCAGTACTTC
CDR3: CASSHPRDQETQYF

D: TRBD1
V: TRBV7-2
J: TRBJ1-5
size: .
DNA: TGTGCCAGCAGCTTAGAGACAGGGGGTCAGCCCCAGCATTTT
CDR3: CASSLETGGQPQHF

D: .
V: TRBV3-1/TRBV3-2
J: TRBJ1-2
size: .
DNA: TGTGCCAGCAGCCAAGATAATTGGAGAGCTAACTATGGCTACACCTTC
CDR3: CASSQDNWRANYGYTF

D: .
V: TRBV11-2
J: TRBJ1-2
size: .
DNA: TGTGCCAGCAGCCCCCTCCCTAGGTCCCGCCGGGACCATTATGGCTACACCTTC
CDR3: CASSPLPRSRRDHYGYTF

D: TRBD1
V: TRBV5-6
J: TRBJ2-1
size: .
DNA: TGTGCCAGCAGCCGTAGGATTTGGCAGGGGGCTACAATGGAGGAGTTCTTC
CDR3: CASSRRIWQGATMEEFF

D: .
V: TRBV18
J: TRBJ2-7
size: .
DNA: TGTGCCAGCTCACCACCGAAATTGTCCTACGAGCAGTACTTC
CDR3: CASSPPKLSYEQYF

D: .
V: TRBV27
J: TRBJ2-7
size: once
DNA: TGTGCCAGCAGTTTATCCTCAGGGCCATACGAGCAGTACTTC
CDR3: CASSLSSGPYEQYF

D: .
V: TRBV5-4
J: TRBJ2-1
size: few
DNA: TGTGCCAGCAGCCTACAGGTGAGCTCCTACAATGAGCAGTTCTTC
CDR3: CASSLQVSSYNEQFF

D: .
V: TRBV3-1/TRBV3-2
J: TRBJ2-5
size: .
DNA: TGTGCCAGCAGCCAAGAAAGGGGGACCCAGTACTTC
CDR3: CASSQERGTQYF

D: TRBD2
V: TRBV9
J: TRBJ2-3
size: .
DNA: TGTGCCAGCAGCCCCAGACTAGCGCAGAGCACAGATACGCAGTATTTT
CDR3: CASSPRLAQSTDTQYF

D: TRBD1
V: TRBV11-2
J: TRBJ1-1
size: .
DNA: TGTGCCAGCAGCCCCGATCACAGGGGAAAGAACACTGAAGCTTTCTTT
CDR3: CASSPDHRGKNTEAFF

D: TRBD2
V: TRBV24-1
J: TRBJ2-3
size: few
DNA: TGTGCCACCAGTGATCTTAGCGGGCTCGCCCTAGATACGCAGTATTTT
CDR3: CATSDLSGLALDTQYF

D: TRBD1
V: TRBV28
J: TRBJ2-7
size: .
DNA: TGTGCCAGCAGCTACCGCGGACAGGGGTACGAGCAGTACTTC
CDR3: CASSYRGQGYEQYF

D: .
V: TRBV7-8
J: TRBJ2-7
size: .
DNA: TGTGCCAGCAGCTCAGACAGGTTAGGGCCCTACGAGCAGTACTTC
CDR3: CASSSDRLGPYEQYF

D: .
V: TRBV12-5
J: TRBJ2-5
size: .
DNA: TGTGCTAGTGGTTTGAACAGGGATCAAGAGACCCAGTACTTC
CDR3: CASGLNRDQETQYF

D: TRBD1
V: TRBV12-3/TRBV12-4
J: TRBJ1-1
size: .
DNA: TGTGCCAGCGGCTGGCAGGGGGCAGTAGCTTTCTTT
CDR3: CASGWQGAVAFF

D: .
V: TRBV6-6
J: TRBJ1-1
size: .
DNA: TGTGCCAGCAGTTACATCGAGACGGGAACTGAAGCTTTCTTT
CDR3: CASSYIETGTEAFF

D: TRBD1
V: TRBV6-5
J: TRBJ1-5
size: .
DNA: TGTGCCAGCACCGGACAGGGAACTAGCAATCAGCCCCAGCATTTT
CDR3: CASTGQGTSNQPQHF

D: .
V: TRBV11-3
J: TRBJ1-1
size: .
DNA: TGTGCCAGCAGCTTGGGCGGGAACACTGAAGCTTTCTTT
CDR3: CASSLGGNTEAFF

D: .
V: TRBV5-8
J: TRBJ1-5
size: .
DNA: TGTGCCAGCAGCTTGGGCAAAAATCAGCCCCAGCATTTT
CDR3: CASSLGKNQPQHF

D: .
V: TRBV7-3
J: TRBJ2-6
size: .
DNA: TGTGCCAGCCGACGGAGCTCTGGGGCCAACGTCCTGACTTTC
CDR3: CASRRSSGANVLTF

D: .
V: TRBV28
J: TRBJ1-3
size: .
DNA: TGTGCCAGCGGGGGGCGGGGTTCTGGAAACACCATATATTTT
CDR3: CASGGRGSGNTIYF

D: TRBD1
V: TRBV30
J: TRBJ1-2
size: .
DNA: TGTGCCTGGGGACCGGGACAGGGAACTGGCTACACCTTC
CDR3: CAWGPGQGTGYTF

D: .
V: TRBV7-2
J: TRBJ1-2
size: .
DNA: TGTGCCAGCAGCTTAGCGAGAGGCAAAGCTAACTATGGCTACACCTTC
CDR3: CASSLARGKANYGYTF

D: .
V: TRBV10-2
J: TRBJ1-1
size: .
DNA: TGCGCCAGCTCCTGGGTGAGCACTGAAGCTTTCTTT
CDR3: CASSWVSTEAFF

D: .
V: TRBV7-3
J: TRBJ2-2
size: .
DNA: TGTGCCAGCAGCTCGTGGGGGTCCGGGGAGCTGTTTTTT
CDR3: CASSSWGSGELFF

D: TRBD1
V: TRBV5-4
J: TRBJ2-7
size: .
DNA: TGTGCCAGCAGTTGGGACAGGGGGCCCTACGAGCAGTACTTC
CDR3: CASSWDRGPYEQYF

D: .
V: TRBV7-3
J: TRBJ2-2
size: .
DNA: TGTGCCAGCAGCTTACGCGAAAACACCGGGGAGCTGTTTTTT
CDR3: CASSLRENTGELFF

D: .
V: TRBV29-1
J: TRBJ1-2
size: .
DNA: TGCAGCGTTGAAGAGGGTAACTATGGCTACACCTTC
CDR3: CSVEEGNYGYTF

D: TRBD1
V: TRBV7-7
J: TRBJ2-5
size: once
DNA: TGTGCTAGCAGCTCCTACAGGGGGGAGACCCAGTACTTC
CDR3: CASSSYRGETQYF

D: .
V: TRBV20-1
J: TRBJ2-5
size: .
DNA: TGCAGTGTGGGCCAGGAGACCCAGTACTTC
CDR3: CSVGQETQYF

D: TRBD1
V: TRBV19
J: TRBJ1-2
size: .
DNA: TGTGCCAGTAGTCTCCGACAGGGTCGAGGCTACACCTTC
CDR3: CASSLRQGRGYTF

D: TRBD2
V: TRBV27
J: TRBJ2-7
size: .
DNA: TGTGCCAGCAGTTTACTGCGGCTAGCGGGGGGAGCCTACGAGCAGTACTTC
CDR3: CASSLLRLAGGAYEQYF

D: .
V: TRBV11-2
J: TRBJ1-4
size: .
DNA: TGTGCCAGCAGCCCCACGGCGGGGGGTGAAAAACTGTTTTTT
CDR3: CASSPTAGGEKLFF

D: .
V: TRBV6-2/TRBV6-3
J: TRBJ1-1
size: .
DNA: TGTGCCAGCAGCCAATACAGGGCGGGGACTGAAGCTTTCTTT
CDR3: CASSQYRAGTEAFF

D: .
V: TRBV12-3/TRBV12-4
J: TRBJ1-5
size: few
DNA: TGTGCCAGCAGTATACAGGAGGATCAGCCCCAGCATTTT
CDR3: CASSIQEDQPQHF

D: .
V: TRBV5-1
J: TRBJ1-1
size: .
DNA: TGCGCCAGCAGCTGGGGGAGAGAAGGCACTGAAGCTTTCTTT
CDR3: CASSWGREGTEAFF

D: TRBD1
V: TRBV5-1
J: TRBJ2-3
size: .
DNA: TGCGCCAGCAGCAGTAACCGGGACAGGGCGACAGATACGCAGTATTTT
CDR3: CASSSNRDRATDTQYF

D: TRBD2
V: TRBV19
J: TRBJ2-5
size: .
DNA: TGTGCCACAGTTTCTAGGCGGGGGTACCAAGAGACCCAGTACTTC
CDR3: CATVSRRGYQETQYF